Listed below are T cell receptor beta chains from one sample, sequenced in a study of T cells expressing NK-cell markers. Each CDR3 protein gets one entry in TCRdb, which reprocessed the 5' RACE reads and gives no DNA. Its listing shows 200,000 to 300,000 distinct CDR3 sequences. Sequencing input: blood T cells: a sorted CD56 or NKG2C T cell subset, CD4+ or CD8+ T cells, or bulk PBMC T cells (not recorded which). Receptors originate from a man between 18 and 35 years old in good health. The CDR3 runs from the conserved cysteine through the conserved F or W.

j_call: TRBJ1-5
v_call: TRBV29-1
cdr3_aa: CSVEEGGRNQPQHF

j_call: TRBJ1-2
v_call: TRBV6-5
cdr3_aa: CASSRSRDTARGYTF

j_call: TRBJ2-2
v_call: TRBV20-1
cdr3_aa: CSARDGKTNTGELFF

j_call: TRBJ1-3
v_call: TRBV6-5
cdr3_aa: CASSPRRAEGFSGNTIYF

j_call: TRBJ2-1
v_call: TRBV7-3
cdr3_aa: CASSLMTSGANEQFF

j_call: TRBJ2-3
v_call: TRBV5-5
cdr3_aa: CASSPGQGTDTQYF

j_call: TRBJ2-1
v_call: TRBV12-3/TRBV12-4
cdr3_aa: CASSPGIYNEQFF

j_call: TRBJ2-2
v_call: TRBV7-2
cdr3_aa: CASSPKRTGGTGELFF

j_call: TRBJ2-1
v_call: TRBV3-1
cdr3_aa: CASNLAGDNEQFF

j_call: TRBJ2-1
v_call: TRBV12-3/TRBV12-4
cdr3_aa: CASNGQGKVNEQFF